The sequence of this T cell receptor beta chain was determined in a study of OX40 agonist ivuxolimab in advanced cancers. Overall study: Anti-PD-1, anti-PD-L1 or anti-CTLA-4 therapy given earlier was allowed, and over 35% had some.

The assay was immunoSEQ multiplex PCR, and TCRdb's table has in-frame clones only and misses some. The sample comprises more than 50,000 clones, 80% of which are singletons, and less than 4.5% rests with the top ten. General study findings and limits: Expanded peripheral T cell antigen specificity was not determined.

In regard to this clone: What it binds is unknown.

This CDR3 contains 17 residues. The ends lost 3 bases at V and 2 bases at J; junction bases unmatched: 7. Germline assignment: CDR1 LNHDA and CDR2 SQIVND (reference sequence). The genes are TRBV19 and TRBJ2-1, with 10 bases that match TRBD1. The clonotype was recovered from an adult with an advanced solid tumor such as melanoma, head and neck, liver or kidney cancer. Here the sequenced sample was CD4+ or CD8+ T cells sorted from blood, taken in a trial of the OX40 agonist ivuxolimab. For the CDR3, the DNA is TGTGCCAGTAGTATTACAAGGACAGGGGGGCCCTACAATGAGCAGTTCTTC. Translation: CASSITRTGGPYNEQFF. Supplemented by reference TRBV19 and TRBJ2-1, the full variable domain reads DGGITQSPKYLFRKEGQNVTLSCEQNLNHDAMYWYRQDPGQGLRLIYYSQIVNDFQKGDIAEGYSVSREKKESFPLTVTSAQKNPTAFYLCASSITRTGGPYNEQFFGPGTRLTVL.